One T cell receptor (beta chain) is described in this entry. The data were taken from a study of shared T cell receptors in the human thymus. Only in-frame clones appear in the TCRdb table, and some are missing; sequencing was by immunoSEQ multiplex PCR. The sample carries just under 550,000 clones, approximately 78% recorded once. The J segment lost 1 base and the V segment lost 1 base, leaving 6 bases of the junction unmatched. CDR1 is MNHNS and CDR2 is SASEGT in the germline V gene. The CDR3 contains 18 residues. This sample was also put to use in a study of human thymus T cells.

This sequence was found in a boy under three years old with a congenital heart defect. Sequenced: thymocytes. V is TRBV6-1 and J is TRBJ1-6, with 8 bases lining up with TRBD1. This CDR3 reads CASSEVETGVSYNSPLHF. CDR3 sequence (DNA): TGTGCCAGCAGTGAAGTTGAGACAGGGGTATCCTATAATTCACCCCTCCACTTT.